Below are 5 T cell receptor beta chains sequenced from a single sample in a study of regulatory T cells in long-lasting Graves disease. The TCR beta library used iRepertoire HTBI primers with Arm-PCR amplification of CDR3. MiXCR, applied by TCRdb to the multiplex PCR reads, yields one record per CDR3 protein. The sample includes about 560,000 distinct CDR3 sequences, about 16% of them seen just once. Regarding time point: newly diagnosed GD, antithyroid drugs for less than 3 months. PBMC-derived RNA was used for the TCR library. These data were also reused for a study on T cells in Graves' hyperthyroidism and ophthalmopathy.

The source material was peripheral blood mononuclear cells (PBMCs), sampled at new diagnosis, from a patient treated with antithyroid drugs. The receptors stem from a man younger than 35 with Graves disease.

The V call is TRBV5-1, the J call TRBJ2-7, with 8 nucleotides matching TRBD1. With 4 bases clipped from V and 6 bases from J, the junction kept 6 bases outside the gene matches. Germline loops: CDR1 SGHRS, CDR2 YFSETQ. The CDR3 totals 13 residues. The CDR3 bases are TGCGCCAGCAGCACGGGACAGGATGGCGAGCAGTACTTC. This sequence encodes CASSTGQDGEQYF.

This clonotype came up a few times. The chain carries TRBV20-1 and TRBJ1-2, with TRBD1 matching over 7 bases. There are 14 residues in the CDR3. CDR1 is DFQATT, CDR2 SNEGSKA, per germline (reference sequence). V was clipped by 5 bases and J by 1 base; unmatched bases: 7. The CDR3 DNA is TGCAGTGCTGGAAGCAGGGGGATTAACTATGGCTACACCTTC. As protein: CSAGSRGINYGYTF.

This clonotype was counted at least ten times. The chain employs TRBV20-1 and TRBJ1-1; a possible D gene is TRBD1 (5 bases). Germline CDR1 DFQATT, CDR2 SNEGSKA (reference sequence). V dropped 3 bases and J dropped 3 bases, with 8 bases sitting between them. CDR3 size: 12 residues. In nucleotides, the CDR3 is TGCAGTGCTAGCGAAGGGGACACTGAAGCTTTCTTT. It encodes CSASEGDTEAFF.

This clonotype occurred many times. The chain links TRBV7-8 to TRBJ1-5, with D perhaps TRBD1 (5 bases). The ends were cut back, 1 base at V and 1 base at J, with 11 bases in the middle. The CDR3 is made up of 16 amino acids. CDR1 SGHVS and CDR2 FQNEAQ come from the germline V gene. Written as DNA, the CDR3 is TGTGCCAGCAGCTTAGTGAGGACACTAAGCAATCAGCCCCAGCATTTT. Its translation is CASSLVRTLSNQPQHF.

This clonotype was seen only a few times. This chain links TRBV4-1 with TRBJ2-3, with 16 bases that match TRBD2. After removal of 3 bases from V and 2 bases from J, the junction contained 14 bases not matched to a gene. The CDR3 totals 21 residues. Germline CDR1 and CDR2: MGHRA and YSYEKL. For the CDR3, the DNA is TGCGCCAGCAGCCACCCCTCGCCAGGGACTAGCGGGAGGGAGTACACAGATACGCAGTATTTT. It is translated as CASSHPSPGTSGREYTDTQYF.